These 30 T cell receptor beta chains share one sample of origin, sequenced in a study of CD8 T cells in Susac syndrome (dated by TCRdb to the late 2010s). Library construction relied on the immunoSEQ multiplex PCR assay. RNA was extracted using the RNeasy kit, and about 0.5 to 1 microgram was reverse transcribed with random hexamers. TCRdb applied fastp at Q25 and MiXCR to the public reads, then kept only in-frame beta chains. Under each unique CDR3 protein, matching rows form one entry showing the most common genes and DNA. This sample comprises around 200,000 distinct CDR3 sequences, 90% to 96% of them detected only once. Together, the top ten hold roughly 0.098% of the sample. The sequencing sample was made of CD4+ T cells from PBMCs. All receptors come from a human donor with Susac syndrome.

The chain carries TRBV30 and TRBJ1-2; D gene unclear. The CDR3 covers 12 residues. V lost 0 bases to trimming and J lost 4 bases, with 6 bases between them. Germline-derived CDR1 and CDR2 are GTSNPN and SVGIG (reference sequence). CDR3 bases: TGTGCCTGGAGTGTACACGCCTATGGCTACACCTTC. Amino acids: CAWSVHAYGYTF.

This rearrangement joins TRBV7-8 to TRBJ2-7; TRBD1 matches 10 bases. The trim removed 5 bases at V and 5 bases at J, leaving 12 bases unmatched. This CDR3 contains 16 residues. Germline CDR1 reads SGHVS; CDR2 reads FQNEAQ. CDR3 bases: TGTGCCAGCAGCCCACGGAGGCGGGACAGGGGCCACGAGCAGTACTTC. It specifies CASSPRRRDRGHEQYF.

This clonotype has a single count. The chain is built from TRBV30 and TRBJ2-7, with unresolved D. Germline CDR1 GTSNPN, CDR2 SVGIG (reference sequence). Trimming left V 2 bases short and J 5 bases short, with 10 bases between. The CDR3 covers 12 residues. The CDR3: CAWSYSPNEQYF. The CDR3 DNA is TGTGCCTGGAGTTACAGTCCCAACGAGCAGTACTTC.

The chain is built from TRBV7-8 and TRBJ2-2, with 8 bases aligning to TRBD2. The CDR3 has 15 residues. The trim removed 5 bases at V and 1 base at J, leaving 3 bases unmatched. Germline loops: CDR1 SGHVS, CDR2 FQNEAQ. The CDR3 region is CASSVTSGNTGELFF. In nucleotides, the CDR3 is TGTGCCAGCAGCGTCACTAGCGGGAACACCGGGGAGCTGTTTTTT.

The J gene is TRBJ2-2, the V gene TRBV30; no firm D call. From germline, CDR1 is GTSNPN and CDR2 SVGIG (reference sequence). CDR3 length: 13 amino acids. Trimming left V 2 bases short and J 5 bases short, with 9 bases between. The CDR3 reads CAWSPTWTGELFF. The CDR3 region has the DNA TGTGCCTGGAGTCCAACTTGGACCGGGGAGCTGTTTTTT.

The chain employs TRBV14 and TRBJ2-1, with TRBD2 identical over 10 bases. The germline CDR1 and CDR2 sequences are SGHDN and FVKESK. V shed 0 bases, J shed 10 bases, and the junction held 3 bases outside the gene matches. The CDR3 runs to 14 residues. CDR3: CASSQDTTSGEQFF. In DNA form, the CDR3 reads TGTGCCAGCAGCCAAGATACGACTAGCGGGGAGCAGTTCTTC.

The V and J genes are TRBV5-1 and TRBJ2-3; perhaps TRBD1 as D (6 bases). This CDR3 contains 16 residues. Trimming shortened V by 0 bases and J by 0 bases, and 11 bases separated the two germline ends. Germline loops: CDR1 SGHRS, CDR2 YFSETQ. This CDR3 reads CASSLEGTPSTDTQYF. DNA for the CDR3: TGCGCCAGCAGCTTGGAAGGGACACCAAGCACAGATACGCAGTATTTT. The full variable domain, completed using reference TRBV5-1 and TRBJ2-3, is KAGVTQTPRYLIKTRGQQVTLSCSPISGHRSVSWYQQTPGQGLQFLFEYFSETQRNKGNFPGRFSGRQFSNSRSEMNVSTLELGDSALYLCASSLEGTPSTDTQYFGPGTRLTVL.

This chain joins TRBV5-1 and TRBJ2-2; TRBD1 might be the D (6 bases). Germline V gene lookup returns CDR1 SGHRS and CDR2 YFSETQ. V dropped 6 bases and J dropped 0 bases, with 12 bases sitting between them. The CDR3 consists of 15 residues. CDR3 residues: CASIAGTSNTGELFF. CDR3 nucleotide sequence: TGCGCCAGCATAGCCGGGACATCGAACACCGGGGAGCTGTTTTTT.

This rearrangement joins TRBV29-1 to TRBJ2-7, with D perhaps TRBD1 or TRBD2 (5 bases each). The length of the CDR3 is 12 residues. The germline CDR1 and CDR2 sequences are SQVTM and ANQGSEA. Trimming removed 7 bases at V and 5 bases at J, with 15 bases between. The CDR3 DNA reads as TGCAGCGCCGCAATGGGGGAGCACGAGCAGTACTTC. Its protein product is CSAAMGEHEQYF.

The chain employs TRBV12-3 or TRBV12-4 and TRBJ2-7; TRBD1 matches at 11 bases. Germline trimming cut 5 bases from V and 2 bases from J; bases unmatched to any gene: 5. This CDR3 is 15 amino acids long. The CDR3 sequence: CASSPRTGGPYEQYF. CDR3 DNA sequence: TGTGCCAGCAGTCCCAGGACAGGGGGCCCCTACGAGCAGTACTTC.

This clonotype has a single count. The CDR3 DNA reads TGTGCCAGCAGTTACTGGTCGGCTAGCGGGGGACAAGAGACCCAGTACTTC. Translating it yields CASSYWSASGGQETQYF. This sequence joins TRBV6-2 or TRBV6-3 and TRBJ2-5; the match to TRBD2 covers 10 bases. Germline assignment: CDR1 MNHEY and CDR2 SVGEGT. The V segment lost 1 base and the J segment 2 bases; nucleotides outside the gene matches: 7. This CDR3 contains 17 residues.

J is TRBJ2-1 and V is TRBV12-3 or TRBV12-4; D tentatively reads TRBD1 or TRBD2 (6 bases each). Trimming took off 4 bases at V and 7 bases at J, with 8 bases between the two ends. The CDR3 loop spans 12 amino acids. The CDR3 DNA reads as TGTGCCAGCAGTTGGAGGGGGAATGAGCAGTTCTTC. This encodes CASSWRGNEQFF.

The chain recombines TRBV5-4 with TRBJ2-4; 10 bases agree with TRBD1. The junction had 6 bases not matched to a gene; V was cut back by 2 bases and J by 7 bases. Germline V gene sequence: CDR1 SGHNT, CDR2 YYREEE (reference sequence). The CDR3 has 15 amino acids. As DNA, the CDR3 is TGTGCCAGCAGCTTCCGGGACAGGGGAGTGAACATTCAGTACTTC. Translated, it gives CASSFRDRGVNIQYF.

The V gene is TRBV20-1, the J gene TRBJ2-7, with 7 bases that match TRBD2. This CDR3 spans 15 amino acids. V gave up 1 base and J gave up 0 bases; unmatched junction bases: 6. Looked up from germline, CDR1 is DFQATT and CDR2 is SNEGSKA (reference sequence). CDR3 sequence: CSARVWGGLSYEQYF. The CDR3 bases are TGCAGTGCTAGAGTTTGGGGGGGACTCTCCTACGAGCAGTACTTC.

The table lists this clonotype with a count of one. This chain connects TRBV6-4 to TRBJ1-1; 7 positions agree with TRBD1. Germline V gene sequence: CDR1 MRHNA, CDR2 SNTAGT. J lost 1 base, V lost 6 bases, and 5 bases had no gene match. CDR3 size: 14 residues. The CDR3 loop reads CASSNQGENTEAFF. In DNA form, the CDR3 reads TGTGCCAGCAGCAACCAGGGGGAGAACACTGAAGCTTTCTTT.

The chain carries TRBV30 and TRBJ2-7, with D perhaps given as TRBD1 or TRBD2 (5 bases each). Germline lookup yields CDR1 GTSNPN and CDR2 SVGIG (reference sequence). CDR3 length equals 12 residues. V lost 0 bases and J lost 5, with 8 bases in between. In nucleotides, the CDR3 is TGTGCCTGGAGTGTCGGGGCCCACGAGCAGTACTTC. Protein sequence: CAWSVGAHEQYF.

This chain joins TRBV7-8 and TRBJ1-6; 7 bases agree with TRBD1. Unmatched junction bases numbered 5, after V lost 3 bases and J lost 9 bases. This CDR3 spans 14 amino acids. The germline V gene has CDR1 SGHVS and CDR2 FQNEAQ. DNA for the CDR3: TGTGCCAGCAGCTTGACAGGGAGAAGTTCACCCCTCCACTTT. It specifies CASSLTGRSSPLHF.

The chain combines TRBV29-1 with TRBJ2-1; possibly TRBD2 for D (5 bases). The germline V gene encodes CDR1 SQVTM and CDR2 ANQGSEA. The CDR3 runs to 14 residues. CDR3 in amino acids: CTIYGVTTNNEQFF. The CDR3 DNA is TGCACCATCTACGGGGTCACGACAAACAATGAGCAGTTCTTC.

V usage is TRBV12-3 or TRBV12-4 and J usage is TRBJ1-6; D is unclear. V lost 1 base to trimming and J lost 9 bases, with 7 bases between them. The CDR3 spans 13 residues. In DNA form, the CDR3 reads TGTGCCAGCAGTTTAGACTTAGGTTCACCCCTCCACTTT. This encodes CASSLDLGSPLHF.

This chain joins TRBV6-5 and TRBJ1-6; 9 positions match TRBD1. The CDR3 consists of 19 residues. J gave up 1 base and V 2 bases, and 9 bases lay outside the gene matches. Germline CDR1 reads MNHEY; CDR2 reads SVGAGI. CDR3: CASSYTRTGVGSYNSPLHF. The CDR3 DNA sequence: TGTGCCAGCAGTTACACAAGGACAGGGGTAGGGTCCTATAATTCACCCCTCCACTTT.

This clonotype was detected only once. The chain couples TRBV20-1 to TRBJ2-7, with 7 bases aligning to TRBD1. Germline trimming cut 1 base from V and 5 bases from J; bases unmatched to any gene: 14. The CDR3 is 16 amino acids. Germline CDR1 reads DFQATT; CDR2 reads SNEGSKA (reference sequence). CDR3 coding DNA: TGCAGTGCTAGAGCCGGGACAGAGGATTCTCCTGACGAGCAGTACTTC. It translates to CSARAGTEDSPDEQYF.

This clonotype is a singleton in its sample. The chain is built from TRBV12-3 or TRBV12-4 and TRBJ2-3; 14 positions agree with TRBD2. CDR3 length equals 17 residues. Trimming at V came to 4 bases and at J to 4 bases, leaving 7 bases not matched to a gene. The CDR3 sequence: CASSSPGLAGVADTQYF. The CDR3 DNA follows: TGTGCCAGCAGTTCGCCGGGACTAGCGGGGGTGGCAGATACGCAGTATTTT.

The gene calls are TRBV9 and TRBJ2-5; TRBD2 agrees at 8 bases. Losses at the gene ends were 0 bases for V and 5 bases for J; bases not matched to a gene: 12. This CDR3 is 17 amino acids long. Germline CDR1 SGDLS, CDR2 YYNGEE. In nucleotides, the CDR3 is TGTGCCAGCAGCGTAGACCCATCGGGGGGGCTATCGGAGACCCAGTACTTC. As protein: CASSVDPSGGLSETQYF.

The chain couples TRBV6-6 to TRBJ1-2; D is ambiguous. Trimming took 6 bases from V and 1 from J, leaving 12 bases between them. Germline V gene data show CDR1 as MNHNY and CDR2 as SVGAGI (reference sequence). The CDR3 is 14 residues long. The CDR3 reads CASRDDLNNYGYTF. CDR3 nucleotide sequence: TGTGCCAGCAGAGACGACTTGAATAACTATGGCTACACCTTC.

A few counts support this clonotype. CDR3 DNA sequence: TGCGCCAGCAGCTTGGAGGGAACCGGGGCCAACGTCCTGACTTTC. As protein: CASSLEGTGANVLTF. The chain couples TRBV5-1 to TRBJ2-6; D unclear. The length of the CDR3 is 15 residues. The germline V gene encodes CDR1 SGHRS and CDR2 YFSETQ. The V end was cut by 0 bases, the J end by 4 bases, with 8 bases between. Full variable domain (rest looked up from reference TRBV5-1 and TRBJ2-6): KAGVTQTPRYLIKTRGQQVTLSCSPISGHRSVSWYQQTPGQGLQFLFEYFSETQRNKGNFPGRFSGRQFSNSRSEMNVSTLELGDSALYLCASSLEGTGANVLTFGAGSRLTVL.

The chain joins TRBV12-3 or TRBV12-4 to TRBJ1-4; D ambiguous. The CDR3 has 14 amino acids. The V gene lost 2 bases and the J gene lost 4 bases, with 8 bases spanning the gap. CDR3 DNA sequence: TGTGCCAGCAGTTTAATTCCCAATAATGAAAAACTGTTTTTT. It translates to CASSLIPNNEKLFF.

This chain links TRBV29-1 with TRBJ1-6; no clear D. CDR3 length: 14 residues. CDR1 is SQVTM and CDR2 is ANQGSEA in the germline V gene. V lost 6 bases and J 10 bases, leaving 19 bases between the germline ends. The DNA for the CDR3 is TGCAGCGTAGCCCCCGACGGGGTGAACTCACCCCTCCACTTT. Amino acids: CSVAPDGVNSPLHF.

The rearrangement uses TRBV30 and TRBJ2-5; D not resolved. CDR3 length: 11 amino acids. The V and J ends lost 4 bases and 2 bases respectively, with 5 bases between them. Germline-derived CDR1 and CDR2 are GTSNPN and SVGIG (reference sequence). This CDR3 reads CAWNRQETQYF. In DNA, the CDR3 is TGTGCCTGGAATAGACAAGAGACCCAGTACTTC.

V usage is TRBV9 and J usage is TRBJ1-5, with D unclear. Germline V gene lookup returns CDR1 SGDLS and CDR2 YYNGEE. The CDR3 runs 15 residues. V was shortened by 0 bases and J by 7 bases, with 14 bases between the two germline ends. The CDR3 protein is CASSVGGREDQPQHF. The DNA for the CDR3 is TGTGCCAGCAGCGTAGGCGGGAGAGAAGACCAGCCCCAGCATTTT. Full variable domain (remainder filled in from reference TRBV9 and TRBJ1-5): DSGVTQTPKHLITATGQRVTLRCSPRSGDLSVYWYQQSLDQGLQFLIQYYNGEERAKGNILERFSAQQFPDLHSELNLSSLELGDSALYFCASSVGGREDQPQHFGDGTRLSIL.

The chain combines TRBV12-3 or TRBV12-4 with TRBJ2-1; possibly TRBD1 or TRBD2 for D (5 bases each). The germline V and J ends were trimmed by 4 bases and 1 base, with 11 bases remaining between them. The CDR3 runs 15 residues. The CDR3 bases are TGTGCCAGCAGTTCCTCTGGGGGATCCTACAATGAGCAGTTCTTC. Translated: CASSSSGGSYNEQFF.